The 17 T cell receptor beta chains given below trace back to one sample, sequenced in a study of blood T cell repertoires in COVID-19. Libraries were prepared by immunoSEQ multiplex PCR; TCRdb keeps only in-frame clonotypes and omits some of them. The table shows around 130,000 clones, with around 85% occurring only once. Material: peripheral blood. These receptor sequences come from a man aged 50-60 years with acute or convalescent COVID-19.

The gene calls are TRBV28 and TRBJ2-7, with 7 bases matching TRBD1. CDR1 is MDHEN, CDR2 SYDVKM, per germline. This CDR3 is built from 13 residues. V dropped 5 bases and J dropped 6; count of bases not matched to a gene: 7. CDR3 region: CASSPVDRREQYF. The CDR3, as DNA: TGTGCCAGCAGTCCGGTGGACAGGCGCGAGCAGTACTTC. The whole variable domain, filled in from reference TRBV28 and TRBJ2-7, reads DVKVTQSSRYLVKRTGEKVFLECVQDMDHENMFWYRQDPGLGLRLIYFSYDVKMKEKGDIPEGYSVSREKKERFSLILESASTNQTSMYLCASSPVDRREQYFGPGTRLTVT.

V and J are TRBV6-5 and TRBJ1-5; 10 bases line up with TRBD1. Trimming at V came to 7 bases and at J to 6 bases, leaving 6 bases not matched to a gene. In germline, CDR1 is MNHEY, CDR2 SVGAGI. The CDR3 spans 14 residues. The CDR3 bases are TGTGCCAGCACCGACAGGGGGCAGAGTCAGCCCCAGCATTTT. It translates to CASTDRGQSQPQHF.

This rearrangement joins TRBV27 to TRBJ2-7; D is perhaps TRBD2 (6 bases). V lost 7 bases and J lost 4, with 20 bases in between. The germline CDR1 and CDR2 sequences are MNHEY and SMNVEV (reference sequence). The CDR3 has 15 residues. DNA of the CDR3: TGTGCCAGCAAAAGGACGGGGACTCTAACTTACGAGCAGTACTTC. Its protein product is CASKRTGTLTYEQYF.

This chain connects TRBV28 to TRBJ2-2, with 11 bases matching TRBD2. Per the germline V gene, CDR1 is MDHEN and CDR2 is SYDVKM. The CDR3 consists of 16 residues. After removal of 1 base from V and 4 bases from J, the junction contained 2 bases not matched to a gene. The CDR3 spells CASSLLGTSGTGELFF. CDR3 nucleotide sequence: TGTGCCAGCAGTTTATTAGGGACTAGCGGCACCGGGGAGCTGTTTTTT.

This clone has just a few counts. The gene calls are TRBV12-3 or TRBV12-4 and TRBJ1-2; D is uncertain. The CDR3 runs 12 residues. V was cut by 2 bases and J by 3 bases, with 4 bases left in between. CDR3: CASSLQDYGYTF. The CDR3 nucleotides are TGTGCCAGCAGTTTACAGGACTATGGCTACACCTTC.

The chain has TRBV28 and TRBJ2-1; 8 bases are shared with TRBD1. The CDR3 extends over 17 amino acids. Trimming at V came to 3 bases and at J to 9 bases, leaving 16 bases not matched to a gene. Germline CDR1 reads MDHEN; CDR2 reads SYDVKM. CDR3 in amino acids: CASSFVRQGSLPAEQFF. CDR3 coding DNA: TGTGCCAGCAGTTTCGTCAGACAGGGGTCACTACCGGCTGAGCAGTTCTTC.

The chain employs TRBV12-5 and TRBJ1-2; possible D gene TRBD1, 5 bases. Germline V gene lookup returns CDR1 LGHNT and CDR2 FRNRAP. V lost 0 bases to trimming and J lost 5 bases, with 10 bases between them. This CDR3 region has 14 residues. The CDR3 here is CASGLVAGYYGYTF. For the CDR3, the DNA is TGTGCTAGTGGTTTGGTGGCAGGGTATTATGGCTACACCTTC.

The V gene is TRBV11-3, the J gene TRBJ2-7; TRBD2 matches 7 bases. CDR1 SGHNT and CDR2 YENEEA come from the germline V gene. The CDR3 is 15 residues long. J gave up 4 bases and V 6 bases, and 12 bases lay outside the gene matches. CDR3 nucleotides: TGTGCCAGCAGTCCCAGCGGGACCGCCGTTTACGAGCAGTACTTC. The encoded protein is CASSPSGTAVYEQYF.

This chain links TRBV12-3 or TRBV12-4 with TRBJ1-1, with D unclear. The CDR3 runs 11 residues. V lost 6 bases and J lost 1, with 3 bases in between. This CDR3 is CASSWNTEAFF. For the CDR3, the DNA is TGTGCCAGCAGCTGGAACACTGAAGCTTTCTTT.

The V and J genes are TRBV6-5 and TRBJ2-7; TRBD1 is a possible D gene (6 bases). With 8 bases removed from V and 1 base from J, the gap between germline ends came to 18 bases. This CDR3 contains 15 residues. From germline, CDR1 is MNHEY and CDR2 SVGAGI. As DNA, the CDR3 is TGTGCCAGCGGTAAACTCGCGGACAGTTCCTACGAGCAGTACTTC. This translates into CASGKLADSSYEQYF.

The rearrangement joins TRBV6-6 to TRBJ2-7, with no clear D. V gave up 1 base and J gave up 1 base, with 11 bases separating them. Germline V CDR1 and CDR2: MNHNY, SVGAGI (reference sequence). CDR3 length: 15 amino acids. The CDR3 DNA follows: TGTGCCAGCAGTTACTTTCAGACTTTATCCTACGAGCAGTACTTC. Amino acid sequence: CASSYFQTLSYEQYF.

The chain carries TRBV5-1 and TRBJ2-7; D is perhaps TRBD1 (6 bases). The CDR3 has 15 amino acids. Trimming shortened V by 4 bases and J by 3 bases, and 17 bases separated the two germline ends. In germline, CDR1 is SGHRS, CDR2 YFSETQ. The CDR3: CASSLRDNSLYEQYF. CDR3 nucleotide sequence: TGCGCCAGCAGCCTCCGGGACAACTCCCTCTACGAGCAGTACTTC.

This clone was seen just once. The V and J genes are TRBV5-1 and TRBJ1-3; D unresolved. V dropped 0 bases and J dropped 0 bases, with 13 bases sitting between them. This CDR3 is built from 17 residues. The germline CDR1 and CDR2 sequences are SGHRS and YFSETQ. The chain's CDR3 is CASSLDAFQDSGNTIYF. The CDR3, as DNA: TGCGCCAGCAGCTTGGACGCTTTCCAGGACTCTGGAAACACCATATATTTT.

This sequence joins TRBV7-9 and TRBJ1-2; D perhaps matches TRBD1 (6 bases). V was trimmed by 1 base and J by 4 bases, leaving 13 bases between them. CDR1 SEHNR and CDR2 FQNEAQ come from the germline V gene (reference sequence). There are 15 residues in the CDR3. CDR3 coding DNA: TGTGCCAGCAGCTTAGTGGGCAGGGGCGGCTATGGCTACACCTTC. Its protein is CASSLVGRGGYGYTF.

The chain recombines TRBV28 with TRBJ1-1; no firm D call. Trimming shortened V by 2 bases and J by 4 bases, and 8 bases separated the two germline ends. Germline assignment: CDR1 MDHEN and CDR2 SYDVKM. This CDR3 comprises 13 residues. The CDR3 region is CASSLEGATEAFF. The CDR3 DNA follows: TGTGCCAGCAGTTTAGAGGGTGCCACTGAAGCTTTCTTT.

This chain joins TRBV12-5 and TRBJ1-5; 8 nucleotides agree with TRBD1. Germline V gene lookup returns CDR1 LGHNT and CDR2 FRNRAP. CDR3 length: 14 residues. The V gene end was trimmed by 5 bases and the J gene end by 7 bases; junction bases not matched to a gene: 7. Written as DNA, the CDR3 is TGTGCTAGTGGTGCTGGACAGGGATGGCAGCCCCAGCATTTT. This gives the protein CASGAGQGWQPQHF.

The chain carries TRBV5-6 and TRBJ2-7; D perhaps matches TRBD2 (5 bases). This CDR3 region has 12 residues. Per the germline V gene, CDR1 is SGHDT and CDR2 is YYEEEE. V dropped 0 bases and J dropped 6 bases, with 7 bases sitting between them. Here the CDR3 DNA reads TGTGCCAGCAGCTTGGGAGGGCGCGAGCAGTACTTC. Its protein product is CASSLGGREQYF.